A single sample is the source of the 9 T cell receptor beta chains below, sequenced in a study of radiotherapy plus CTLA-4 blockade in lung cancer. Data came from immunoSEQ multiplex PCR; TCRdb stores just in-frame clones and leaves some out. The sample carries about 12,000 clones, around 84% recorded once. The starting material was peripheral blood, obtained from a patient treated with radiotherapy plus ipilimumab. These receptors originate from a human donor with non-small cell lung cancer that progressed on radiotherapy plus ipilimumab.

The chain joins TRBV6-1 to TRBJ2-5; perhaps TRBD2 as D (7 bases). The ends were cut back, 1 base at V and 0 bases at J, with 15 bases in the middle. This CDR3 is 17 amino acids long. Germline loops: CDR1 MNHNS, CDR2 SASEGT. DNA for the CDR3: TGTGCCAGCAGTGAAGGTACGCGGGGGCCGTACCAAGAGACCCAGTACTTC. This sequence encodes CASSEGTRGPYQETQYF.

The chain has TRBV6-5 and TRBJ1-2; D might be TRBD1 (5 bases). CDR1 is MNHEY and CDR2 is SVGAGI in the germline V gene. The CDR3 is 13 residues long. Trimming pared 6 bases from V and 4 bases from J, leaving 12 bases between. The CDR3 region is CASSRAGGYGYTF. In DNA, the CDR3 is TGTGCCAGCAGCCGCGCTGGGGGCTATGGCTACACCTTC.

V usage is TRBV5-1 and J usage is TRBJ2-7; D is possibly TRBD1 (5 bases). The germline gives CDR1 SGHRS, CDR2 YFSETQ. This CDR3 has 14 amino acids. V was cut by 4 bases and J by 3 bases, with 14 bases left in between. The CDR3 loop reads CASSASWGGYEQYF. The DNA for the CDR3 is TGCGCCAGCAGCGCAAGCTGGGGCGGCTACGAGCAGTACTTC. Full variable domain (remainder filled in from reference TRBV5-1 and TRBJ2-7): KAGVTQTPRYLIKTRGQQVTLSCSPISGHRSVSWYQQTPGQGLQFLFEYFSETQRNKGNFPGRFSGRQFSNSRSEMNVSTLELGDSALYLCASSASWGGYEQYFGPGTRLTVT.

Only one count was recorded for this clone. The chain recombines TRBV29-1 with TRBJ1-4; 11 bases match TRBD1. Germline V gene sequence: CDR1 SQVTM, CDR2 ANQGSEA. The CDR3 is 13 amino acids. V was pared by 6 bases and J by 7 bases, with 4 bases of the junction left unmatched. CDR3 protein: CSVGQGAFEKLFF. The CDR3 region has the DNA TGCAGCGTCGGACAGGGGGCTTTTGAAAAACTGTTTTTT.

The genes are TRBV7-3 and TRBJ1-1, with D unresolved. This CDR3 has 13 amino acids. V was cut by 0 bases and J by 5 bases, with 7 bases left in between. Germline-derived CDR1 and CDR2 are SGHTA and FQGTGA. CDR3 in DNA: TGTGCCAGCAGCTTAACCGGGGAGACTGAAGCTTTCTTT. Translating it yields CASSLTGETEAFF.

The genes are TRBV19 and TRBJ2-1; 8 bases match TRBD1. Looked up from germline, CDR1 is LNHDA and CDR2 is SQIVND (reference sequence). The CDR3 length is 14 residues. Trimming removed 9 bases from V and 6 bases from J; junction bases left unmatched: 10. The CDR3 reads CASQGAGTANEQFF. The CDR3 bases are TGTGCCAGCCAGGGGGCAGGGACCGCCAATGAGCAGTTCTTC.

DNA for the CDR3: TGTGCCAGTAGCCAGGGACTAGCGGGGGGGCCGAGCACAGATACGCAGTATTTT. It encodes CASSQGLAGGPSTDTQYF. The chain couples TRBV19 to TRBJ2-3; 16 bases match TRBD2. CDR1 LNHDA and CDR2 SQIVND come from the germline V gene (reference sequence). V was clipped by 6 bases and J by 0 bases; unmatched bases: 6. CDR3 length: 18 amino acids.

DNA for the CDR3: TGTGCCAGCAGCTTGCCAGACCTAATTAGCTACACCTTC. Translated, it gives CASSLPDLISYTF. The chain joins TRBV5-4 to TRBJ1-2; D is ambiguous. Germline V gene sequence: CDR1 SGHNT, CDR2 YYREEE (reference sequence). The V gene lost 1 base and the J gene lost 9 bases, with 13 bases spanning the gap. The CDR3 length is 13 residues.

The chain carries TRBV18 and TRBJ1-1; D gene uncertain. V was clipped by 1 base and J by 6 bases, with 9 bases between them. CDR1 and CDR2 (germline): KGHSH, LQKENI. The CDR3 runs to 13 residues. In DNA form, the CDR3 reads TGTGCCAGCTCACCACGCCCAGAGGCTGAAGCTTTCTTT. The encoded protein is CASSPRPEAEAFF.